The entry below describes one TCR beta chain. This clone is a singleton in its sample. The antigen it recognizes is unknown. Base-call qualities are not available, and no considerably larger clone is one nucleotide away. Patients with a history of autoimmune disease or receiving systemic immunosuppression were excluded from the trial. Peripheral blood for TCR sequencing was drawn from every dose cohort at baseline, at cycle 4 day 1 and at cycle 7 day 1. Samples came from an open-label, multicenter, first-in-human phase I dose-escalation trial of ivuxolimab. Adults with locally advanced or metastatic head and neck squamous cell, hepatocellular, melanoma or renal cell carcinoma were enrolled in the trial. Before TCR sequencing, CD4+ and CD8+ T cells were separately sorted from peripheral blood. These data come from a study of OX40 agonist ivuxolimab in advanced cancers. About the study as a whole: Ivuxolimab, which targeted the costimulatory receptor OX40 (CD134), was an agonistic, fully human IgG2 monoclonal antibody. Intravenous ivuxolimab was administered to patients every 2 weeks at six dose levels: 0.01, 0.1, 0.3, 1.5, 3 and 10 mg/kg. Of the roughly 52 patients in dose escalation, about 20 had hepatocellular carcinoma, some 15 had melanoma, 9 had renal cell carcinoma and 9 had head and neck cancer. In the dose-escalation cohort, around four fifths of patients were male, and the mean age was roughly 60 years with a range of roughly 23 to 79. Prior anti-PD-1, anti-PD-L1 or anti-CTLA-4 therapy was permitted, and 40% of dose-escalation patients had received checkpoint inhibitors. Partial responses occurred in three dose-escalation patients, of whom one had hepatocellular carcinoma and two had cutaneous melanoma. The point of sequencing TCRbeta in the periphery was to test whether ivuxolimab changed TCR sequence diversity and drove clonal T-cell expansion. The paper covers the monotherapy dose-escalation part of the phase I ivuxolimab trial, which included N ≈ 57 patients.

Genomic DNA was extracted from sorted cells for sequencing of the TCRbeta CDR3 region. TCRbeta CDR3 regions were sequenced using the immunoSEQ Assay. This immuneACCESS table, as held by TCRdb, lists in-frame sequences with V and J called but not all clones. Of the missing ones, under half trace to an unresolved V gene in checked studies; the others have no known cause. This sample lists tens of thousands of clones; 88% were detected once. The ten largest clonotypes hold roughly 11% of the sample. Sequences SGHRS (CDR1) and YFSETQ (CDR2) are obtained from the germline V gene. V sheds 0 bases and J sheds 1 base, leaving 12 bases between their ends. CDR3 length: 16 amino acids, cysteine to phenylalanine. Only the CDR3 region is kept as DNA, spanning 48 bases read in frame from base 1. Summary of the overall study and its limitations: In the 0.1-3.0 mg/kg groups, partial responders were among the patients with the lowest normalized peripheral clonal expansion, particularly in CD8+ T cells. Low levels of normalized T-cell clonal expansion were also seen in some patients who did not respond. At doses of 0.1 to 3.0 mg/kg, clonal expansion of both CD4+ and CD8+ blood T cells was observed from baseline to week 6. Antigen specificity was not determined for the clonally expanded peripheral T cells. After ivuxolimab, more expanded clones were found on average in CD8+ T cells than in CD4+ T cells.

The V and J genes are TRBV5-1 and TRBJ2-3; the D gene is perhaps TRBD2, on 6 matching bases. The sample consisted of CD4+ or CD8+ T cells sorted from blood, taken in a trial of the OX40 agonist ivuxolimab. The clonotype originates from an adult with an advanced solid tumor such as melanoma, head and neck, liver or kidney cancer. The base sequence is TGCGCCAGCAGCTTGGGTGCGGGGATCCGCACAGATACGCAGTATTTT. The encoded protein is CASSLGAGIRTDTQYF.